This is a list of T cell receptor beta chains from one sample in a study of CD8+CD57+ T cells in acquired aplastic anemia. TCRdb called the reads again in MiXCR, with one record for every CDR3 protein. Counted here are under 200,000 distinct CDR3 sequences, 48% occurring once; the ten biggest clones make up roughly 30%. The sample was sorted CD4+, CD8+, or CD8+CD57+ T cells (not recorded which) from PBMCs. The receptors were gathered from a human donor with aplastic anemia. Both conserved end residues are part of each CDR3. D genes are given only for firm matches. Clone size, where shown, is once, few, many, or a class for clones that have expanded.

clone_size	v_call	j_call	d_call	cdr3_aa	cdr3_nt
many	TRBV4-1	TRBJ2-5	-	CASSQVIGKTQYF	TGCGCCAGCAGCCAGGTCATTGGGAAGACCCAGTACTTC
many	TRBV5-6	TRBJ1-2	-	CASSPGTKYGYTF	TGTGCCAGCAGCCCGGGGACTAAATATGGCTACACCTTC
-	TRBV5-6	TRBJ2-7	TRBD2	CASSLLGTSGGAEEQYF	TGTGCCAGCAGCCTCCTGGGGACTAGCGGGGGGGCCGAGGAGCAGTACTTC
many	TRBV10-2	TRBJ2-7	-	CASSENWAYEQYF	TGCGCCAGCAGTGAAAATTGGGCCTACGAGCAGTACTTC
-	TRBV9	TRBJ2-7	TRBD1	CASSPGTGPFYEQYF	TGTGCCAGCAGCCCTGGGACAGGTCCCTTCTACGAGCAGTACTTC
-	TRBV10-3	TRBJ1-5	TRBD1	CAISYIRRQGNSNQPQHF	TGTGCCATCAGTTACATCCGCCGACAGGGGAATAGCAATCAGCCCCAGCATTTT
once	TRBV20-1	TRBJ1-2	-	CSATGESYGYTF	TGCAGTGCTACTGGGGAAAGCTATGGCTACACCTTC
few	TRBV11-2	TRBJ1-3	-	CASSWGMPGGGNTIYF	TGTGCCAGCAGCTGGGGGATGCCAGGAGGTGGAAACACCATATATTTT
-	TRBV2	TRBJ2-2	-	CASNQETSYTGELFF	TGTGCCAGCAATCAGGAGACTAGTTACACCGGGGAGCTGTTTTTT
many	TRBV6-1	TRBJ2-7	-	CASSARQRVAYEQYF	TGTGCCAGCAGTGCGCGACAGAGGGTGGCCTACGAGCAGTACTTC
many	TRBV7-2	TRBJ2-1	-	CASSLRGWNEQFF	TGTGCCAGCAGCTTACGGGGTTGGAATGAGCAGTTCTTC
many	TRBV2	TRBJ1-2	-	CASNRGSYGYTF	TGTGCCAGCAATCGAGGGTCCTATGGCTACACCTTC
many	TRBV29-1	TRBJ2-5	-	CSVEAAGDVETQYF	TGCAGCGTTGAGGCGGCAGGGGATGTCGAGACCCAGTACTTC
-	TRBV24-1	TRBJ1-2	-	CATSGQSAQGYTF	TGTGCCACCAGTGGCCAATCGGCGCAGGGCTACACCTTC
many	TRBV4-1	TRBJ1-5	TRBD1	CASSQGTGRYSNQPQHF	TGCGCCAGCAGCCAAGGGACAGGGAGGTATAGCAATCAGCCCCAGCATTTT
many	TRBV12-3/TRBV12-4	TRBJ2-1	TRBD2	CASTSSGREVEQFF	TGTGCCAGCACTTCTAGCGGGAGGGAGGTTGAGCAGTTCTTC
-	TRBV7-3	TRBJ2-2	-	CASSFDTGNTRELFF	TGTGCCAGCAGCTTCGATACGGGAAACACCAGGGAGCTGTTTTTT
many	TRBV5-1	TRBJ1-1	-	CASSPGGPNTEAFF	TGCGCCAGCAGCCCGGGCGGGCCGAACACTGAAGCTTTCTTT
once	TRBV5-1	TRBJ2-3	TRBD1	CASGTGGTDTQYF	TGCGCCAGCGGGACAGGGGGCACAGATACGCAGTATTTT
few	TRBV5-5	TRBJ2-7	TRBD1	CASSNPGQSYGQYF	TGTGCCAGCAGCAATCCGGGACAGTCGTACGGGCAGTACTTC
many	TRBV5-6	TRBJ2-7	-	CASSPTPRGYEQYF	TGTGCCAGCAGCCCTACACCCAGGGGCTACGAGCAGTACTTC
-	TRBV15	TRBJ1-5	TRBD1	CATSRDRSASGSQHF	TGTGCCACCAGCAGGGACAGGTCGGCTTCTGGGTCCCAGCATTTT
-	TRBV10-3	TRBJ2-7	-	CAISLGMVGGEQYF	TGTGCCATCAGCCTAGGGATGGTTGGAGGTGAGCAGTACTTC
-	TRBV27	TRBJ2-1	-	CASSLSSGFHNEQFF	TGTGCCAGCAGTTTATCTAGCGGTTTCCACAATGAGCAGTTCTTC
-	TRBV29-1	TRBJ2-7	TRBD1	CSVEGQGVTHEQYF	TGCAGCGTTGAAGGACAGGGGGTAACCCACGAGCAGTACTTC
many	TRBV30	TRBJ2-7	TRBD1	CAWSRDRTYEQYF	TGTGCCTGGAGTAGGGACAGGACCTACGAGCAGTACTTC
many	TRBV11-2	TRBJ2-2	TRBD1	CASSTSTGVGTGELFF	TGTGCCAGCAGTACATCCACAGGGGTGGGCACCGGGGAGCTGTTTTTT
once	TRBV6-2/TRBV6-3	TRBJ2-5	-	CATGGVISGTQYF	TGTGCCACCGGCGGAGTTATCTCGGGGACCCAGTACTTC